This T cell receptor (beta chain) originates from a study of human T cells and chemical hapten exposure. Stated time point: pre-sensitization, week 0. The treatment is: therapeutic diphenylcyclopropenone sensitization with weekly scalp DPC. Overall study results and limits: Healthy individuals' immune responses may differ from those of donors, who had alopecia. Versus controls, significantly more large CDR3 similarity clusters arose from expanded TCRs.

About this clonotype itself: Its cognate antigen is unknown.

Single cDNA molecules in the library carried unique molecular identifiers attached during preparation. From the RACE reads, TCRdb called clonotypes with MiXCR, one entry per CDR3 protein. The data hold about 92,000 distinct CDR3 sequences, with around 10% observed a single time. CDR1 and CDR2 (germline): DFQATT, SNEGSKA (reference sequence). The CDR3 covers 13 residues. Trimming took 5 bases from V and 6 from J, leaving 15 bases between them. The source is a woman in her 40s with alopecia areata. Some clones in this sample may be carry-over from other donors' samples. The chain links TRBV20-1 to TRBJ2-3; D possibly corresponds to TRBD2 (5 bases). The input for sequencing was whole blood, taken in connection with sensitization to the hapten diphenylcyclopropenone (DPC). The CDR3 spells CSAPLGIGDTQYF. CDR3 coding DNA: TGCAGTGCTCCGCTCGGGATCGGGGATACGCAGTATTTT.